A single sample is the source of the 10 T cell receptor beta chains below, sequenced in a study of T cell repertoires in ileal Crohn's disease. Sequencing was performed with immunoSEQ multiplex PCR; in TCRdb, only in-frame clones are kept and a portion is missing. The sample yields around 2,000 clones, less than 90% seen once. The sequencing sample was made of ileal tissue. These receptors all stem from an adult with Crohn's disease.

The chain recombines TRBV9 with TRBJ1-1; D ambiguous. Looked up from germline, CDR1 is SGDLS and CDR2 is YYNGEE. The CDR3 is 14 amino acids. The ends were cut back, 5 bases at V and 2 bases at J, with 13 bases in the middle. The CDR3 loop is CASSPSLSNTEAFF. CDR3 in DNA: TGTGCCAGCAGTCCCTCGTTATCCAACACTGAAGCTTTCTTT.

The chain links TRBV13 to TRBJ1-3, with a tentative D call TRBD1 (5 bases). The CDR3 totals 16 residues. Germline V gene data show CDR1 as PRHDT and CDR2 as FYEKMQ (reference sequence). Trimming removed 5 bases at V and 0 bases at J, with 14 bases between. CDR3 in DNA: TGTGCCAGCAGCCCCCGGGACTATTACTCTGGAAACACCATATATTTT. Its translation is CASSPRDYYSGNTIYF.

The chain uses TRBV6-5 and TRBJ1-2; 8 nucleotides align to TRBD1. V trimming: 8 bases; J trimming: 3 bases; junction bases outside the gene matches: 5. Per germline, CDR1 MNHEY and CDR2 SVGAGI. The CDR3 length is 13 residues. CDR3 nucleotides: TGTGCCAGCCGGACCAGGGGGCACTATGGCTACACCTTC. Translating it yields CASRTRGHYGYTF.

J is TRBJ2-1 and V is TRBV19; the D gene is possibly TRBD2 (7 bases). The V gene lost 1 base and the J gene lost 9 bases, with 13 bases spanning the gap. The CDR3 is 14 residues long. CDR1 is LNHDA and CDR2 is SQIVND in the germline V gene (reference sequence). In nucleotides, the CDR3 is TGTGCCAGTAGTATAGCCCGGGGGGCCGGTGAGCAGTTCTTC. This translates into CASSIARGAGEQFF.

This chain links TRBV29-1 with TRBJ1-1; 7 bases match TRBD1. The V gene end was trimmed by 7 bases and the J gene end by 0 bases; junction bases not matched to a gene: 5. The CDR3 loop spans 13 amino acids. Germline CDR1 SQVTM, CDR2 ANQGSEA. As DNA, the CDR3 is TGCAGCGGTAACAGGGGCGTGAACACTGAAGCTTTCTTT. Protein sequence: CSGNRGVNTEAFF.

V usage is TRBV9 and J usage is TRBJ1-2; 7 nucleotides line up with TRBD1. CDR3 length: 15 residues. The V and J ends lost 0 bases and 4 bases, in that order; junction bases with no gene match: 6. The germline CDR1 and CDR2 sequences are SGDLS and YYNGEE. In DNA, the CDR3 is TGTGCCAGCAGCGTAGCGGCAGGGGGAGGCTATGGCTACACCTTC. Protein product: CASSVAAGGGYGYTF.

The gene calls are TRBV7-2 and TRBJ1-2, with TRBD1 identical over 9 bases. There are 12 residues in the CDR3. CDR1 and CDR2 from the germline V gene are SGHTA and FQGNSA. After removal of 1 base from V and 13 bases from J, the junction contained 4 bases not matched to a gene. Here the CDR3 reads CASSLEGTGTTF. The CDR3, as DNA: TGTGCCAGCAGCTTAGAGGGGACAGGGACCACCTTC.

The genes are TRBV7-9 and TRBJ2-5; D might be TRBD1 (5 bases). The CDR3 contains 13 residues. Germline CDR1 and CDR2: SEHNR and FQNEAQ (reference sequence). The V end lost 3 bases, the J end lost 4 bases, and 9 bases lay between the germline ends. The chain's CDR3 is CASSFQGRETQYF. In DNA form, the CDR3 reads TGTGCCAGCAGCTTCCAGGGTCGAGAGACCCAGTACTTC.

The chain uses TRBV5-1 and TRBJ1-3; a possible D gene is TRBD1 (6 bases). The germline V gene has CDR1 SGHRS and CDR2 YFSETQ. V dropped 4 bases and J dropped 2 bases, with 13 bases sitting between them. The CDR3 length is 15 residues. The CDR3 DNA is TGCGCCAGCAGCGTAGGACAGCTAGCTGGAAACACCATATATTTT. Amino acids: CASSVGQLAGNTIYF.

The genes are TRBV7-2 and TRBJ2-7; TRBD2 matches 10 bases. After removal of 3 bases from V and 3 bases from J, the junction contained 5 bases not matched to a gene. The CDR3 runs to 15 residues. The germline V gene has CDR1 SGHTA and CDR2 FQGNSA. The CDR3, as DNA: TGTGCCAGCAGCTTGACGACTAGCGGGTACTACGAGCAGTACTTC. This gives the protein CASSLTTSGYYEQYF.